What follows are 25 T cell receptor beta chains derived from one specimen sequenced in a study of T cell repertoires in cytomegalovirus infection. TCRdb passed the reads through MiXCR, listing each CDR3 protein once. Here the sample spans more than 500,000 distinct CDR3 sequences, approximately 17% being singletons. Sequenced material: CD8+ T cells from PBMCs. The receptors originated from a human donor in good health (CMV status not recorded). Some clones in this sample may be carry-over from other donors' samples.

A word on this clonotype: No conserved phenylalanine or tryptophan ends this CDR3, so it is likely a read error. The rearrangement links TRBV18 to TRBJ2-1; perhaps TRBD1 as D (6 bases). CDR3 length equals 16 residues. V dropped 0 bases and J dropped 7 bases, with 16 bases sitting between them. CDR1 is KGHSH, CDR2 LQKENI, per germline. CDR3 nucleotides: TGTGCCAGCTCACCACCCTCAGGGGCCCTTTTGAATGAGCAGTTCTTA. It is translated as CASSPPSGALLNEQFL.

Details on this clonotype: A much larger clone differs from this one at a single base, so this may be a read error. The V and J genes are TRBV27 and TRBJ1-5; D is possibly TRBD1 (5 bases). Germline-derived CDR1 and CDR2 are MNHEY and SMNVEV (reference sequence). With 5 bases removed from V and 5 bases from J, the gap between germline ends came to 13 bases. The CDR3 covers 14 residues. CDR3 sequence reads: CASSETGSYQPQHF. The CDR3, as DNA: TGTGCCAGCAGTGAAACAGGAAGCTATCAGCCCCAGCATTTT.

This clonotype was seen repeatedly, ten times or more. The chain has TRBV28 and TRBJ2-1; TRBD2 matches 14 bases. The CDR3 extends over 17 amino acids. V was pared by 4 bases and J by 8 bases, with 10 bases of the junction left unmatched. Germline values: CDR1 MDHEN, CDR2 SYDVKM. The CDR3 region is CASSSGTSGRGEDEQFF. DNA of the CDR3: TGTGCCAGCAGTTCCGGGACTAGCGGGAGAGGTGAGGATGAGCAGTTCTTC.

This clonotype was counted at least ten times. The chain joins TRBV28 to TRBJ2-1; the match to TRBD2 covers 8 bases. V was clipped by 6 bases and J by 8 bases; unmatched bases: 6. This CDR3 has 13 amino acids. Germline CDR1 MDHEN, CDR2 SYDVKM. The CDR3 sequence: CASSPTSGDEQFF. In DNA, the CDR3 is TGTGCCAGCAGCCCTACTAGCGGCGATGAGCAGTTCTTC.

This clonotype has a handful of counts. This chain joins TRBV5-1 and TRBJ1-5; D ambiguous. Germline loops: CDR1 SGHRS, CDR2 YFSETQ. The CDR3 runs 15 residues. The V end was cut by 4 bases, the J end by 6 bases, with 17 bases between. The CDR3 coding sequence is TGCGCCAGCAGCCCCGGAGGTAGGGAGGGTCAGCCCCAGCATTTT. Protein sequence: CASSPGGREGQPQHF.

As to this clonotype: A junction end diverges from the germline sequence, so it may reflect a read error. The chain links TRBV11-3 to TRBJ2-2; TRBD2 matches at 8 bases. Germline CDR1 reads SGHNT; CDR2 reads YENEEA. CDR3 size: 15 residues. The CDR3, as DNA: TGTGCCAGCAGCTTCGGGGGGGCGACCACCGGGGAGCTTTTTTTT. It encodes CASSFGGATTGELFF.

The sample holds many counts of this clonotype. The gene calls are TRBV6-5 and TRBJ2-5, with D unclear. The CDR3 consists of 15 residues. Germline V gene data show CDR1 as MNHEY and CDR2 as SVGAGI. The V and J ends lost 5 bases and 5 bases respectively, with 18 bases between them. CDR3 in amino acids: CASSLRLTGRETQYF. For the CDR3, the DNA is TGTGCCAGCAGTCTGCGACTCACCGGGCGCGAGACCCAGTACTTC.

In this sample, this clonotype turned up many times. Written as DNA, the CDR3 is TGTGCCAGCAGTCCCCTGGCCCGTAACACTGAAGCTTTCTTT. It specifies CASSPLARNTEAFF. This rearrangement joins TRBV27 to TRBJ1-1; no clear D gene. The CDR3 covers 14 residues. Per the germline V gene, CDR1 is MNHEY and CDR2 is SMNVEV (reference sequence). The V and J ends lost 5 bases and 2 bases respectively, with 12 bases between them.

This clonotype was picked up many times. This chain uses TRBV6-5 with TRBJ2-7; 9 bases line up with TRBD2. Germline trimming cut 0 bases from V and 2 bases from J; bases unmatched to any gene: 8. The CDR3 is 17 amino acids. Germline values: CDR1 MNHEY, CDR2 SVGAGI. The CDR3: CASSYSSLLAGPYEQYF. As DNA, the CDR3 is TGTGCCAGCAGTTACTCGAGTTTACTAGCGGGCCCCTACGAGCAGTACTTC.

This clonotype was counted between two and nine times. This chain connects TRBV4-2 to TRBJ2-1; perhaps TRBD2 as D (6 bases). The CDR3 has 17 amino acids. Germline loops: CDR1 LGHNA, CDR2 YNFKEQ. Trimming cost V 1 base and J 0 bases, with 13 bases left between them. The CDR3 DNA reads as TGTGCCAGCAGCCAAGGTTCCGGGACTTCCTCCTACAATGAGCAGTTCTTC. Protein product: CASSQGSGTSSYNEQFF.

This clonotype was seen only once. This chain connects TRBV9 to TRBJ2-7; D unresolved. The CDR3 spans 16 residues. Trimming removed 4 bases from V and 2 bases from J, with 19 bases in between. Germline values: CDR1 SGDLS, CDR2 YYNGEE. The CDR3 protein is CASSPRALERTYEQYF. CDR3 DNA: TGTGCCAGCAGCCCACGGGCCCTCGAGAGGACCTACGAGCAGTACTTC.

The sample holds many counts of this clonotype. This chain uses TRBV27 with TRBJ1-1; TRBD1 aligns across 7 bases. J lost 5 bases, V lost 7 bases, and 4 bases had no gene match. CDR1 MNHEY and CDR2 SMNVEV come from the germline V gene (reference sequence). CDR3 size: 12 residues. The CDR3 region is CASKQGRTEAFF. The CDR3 DNA follows: TGTGCCAGCAAACAGGGGAGAACTGAAGCTTTCTTT.

Concerning this clonotype: It is likely a read error, because the conserved phenylalanine at the end of the CDR3 is missing. DNA for the CDR3: TGTGCCAGCAGCTTATTCGGGAGGGAAGCCTACAATGAGCAGTTCTTA. Translated, it gives CASSLFGREAYNEQFL. This chain connects TRBV7-3 to TRBJ2-1, with TRBD2 identical over 8 bases. The germline V gene encodes CDR1 SGHTA and CDR2 FQGTGA. V dropped 2 bases and J dropped 2; count of bases not matched to a gene: 5. The CDR3 covers 16 residues.

The rearrangement uses TRBV7-6 and TRBJ2-2; TRBD2 matches 14 bases. There are 18 residues in the CDR3. Germline CDR1 reads SGHVS; CDR2 reads FNYEAQ. J lost 0 bases, V lost 3 bases, and 3 bases had no gene match. The CDR3 sequence is CASSFRTSGGPNTGELFF. The CDR3 DNA reads TGTGCCAGCAGCTTCAGGACTAGCGGGGGGCCGAACACCGGGGAGCTGTTTTTT.

This clonotype was seen ten or more times. The chain employs TRBV11-2 and TRBJ1-5; D ambiguous. CDR1 is SGHAT and CDR2 is FQNNGV in the germline V gene. This CDR3 has 13 residues. The V and J ends lost 3 bases and 10 bases respectively, with 13 bases between them. CDR3 region: CASSLARLQPQHF. The DNA for the CDR3 is TGTGCCAGCAGCTTGGCCCGACTCCAACCCCAGCATTTT. The full variable domain, completed using reference TRBV11-2 and TRBJ1-5, is EAGVAQSPRYKIIEKRQSVAFWCNPISGHATLYWYQQILGQGPKLLIQFQNNGVVDDSQLPKDRFSAERLKGVDSTLKIQPAKLEDSAVYLCASSLARLQPQHFGDGTRLSIL.

This chain joins TRBV20-1 and TRBJ1-2; 7 nucleotides align to TRBD1. Germline V gene sequence: CDR1 DFQATT, CDR2 SNEGSKA (reference sequence). V shed 2 bases and J 7 bases; nucleotides not matched to a gene: 10. The CDR3 totals 14 residues. CDR3 amino acids: CSARRGRGEGGYTF. For the CDR3, the DNA is TGCAGTGCTAGAAGGGGGCGAGGGGAAGGTGGCTACACCTTC.

This clonotype turned up a few times. V usage is TRBV27 and J usage is TRBJ2-1; D might be TRBD2 (6 bases). The CDR3 is made up of 18 amino acids. Germline assignment: CDR1 MNHEY and CDR2 SMNVEV (reference sequence). Trimming stripped 3 bases from V and 4 bases from J, with 22 bases between. The CDR3: CASSFRGAQSGRYNEQFF. CDR3 nucleotide sequence: TGTGCCAGCAGTTTTCGGGGCGCCCAAAGCGGGCGGTACAATGAGCAGTTCTTC.

This chain links TRBV4-3 with TRBJ2-7; possible D gene TRBD2, 5 bases. Trimming stripped 1 base from V and 2 bases from J, with 9 bases between. The germline CDR1 and CDR2 sequences are LGHNA and YSLEER. This CDR3 is built from 14 residues. The CDR3 nucleotides are TGCGCCAGCAGCCAAGTGGGAGAAACCTACGAGCAGTACTTC. It yields the protein CASSQVGETYEQYF.

With respect to this clonotype: A much larger clone is a single base away; this may be a read error. This sequence joins TRBV27 and TRBJ1-2; the D gene is possibly TRBD1 (5 bases). The CDR3 sequence is 14 residues long. The germline V gene has CDR1 MNHEY and CDR2 SMNVEV (reference sequence). The CDR3 sequence is CPSSPKGGGYGYTF. In DNA form, the CDR3 reads TGTCCCAGCAGTCCGAAGGGCGGGGGCTATGGCTACACCTTC.

This clonotype was found many times. The chain employs TRBV7-2 and TRBJ2-4, with 8 bases that match TRBD1. This CDR3 region has 18 residues. Unmatched junction bases numbered 12, after V lost 2 bases and J lost 3 bases. Germline-derived CDR1 and CDR2 are SGHTA and FQGNSA. The CDR3 bases are TGTGCCAGCAGCTTAAGGGTCGCGACAGGGGCCTTCAAAAACATTCAGTACTTC. Its translation is CASSLRVATGAFKNIQYF.

Concerning this clonotype: A much larger clone lies a single base off, so this may be a read error. Here the CDR3 omits its conserved ending phenylalanine or tryptophan, so a read error is the likely source. The genes are TRBV20-1 and TRBJ2-1; a weak D match, TRBD2 (5 bases). Looked up from germline, CDR1 is DFQATT and CDR2 is SNEGSKA (reference sequence). With 7 bases removed from V and 0 bases from J, the gap between germline ends came to 13 bases. The CDR3 has 14 amino acids. CDR3 nucleotide sequence: TGCAGTGAAAGAGGGCTAGCCTCCTACAATGAGCAGTTCTTA. This translates into CSERGLASYNEQFL.

In the case of this clonotype: A junction end diverges from the germline sequence, so it may reflect a read error. The rearrangement uses TRBV12-3 or TRBV12-4 and TRBJ2-1, with TRBD2 as a possible D gene (5 bases). CDR3 length: 14 residues. The DNA of the CDR3 is TGTGCCAGCAGTGGGTCGGGATTCTACGATGAGCAGTTCTTC. It yields the protein CASSGSGFYDEQFF.

This clonotype appeared a few times. V is TRBV14 and J is TRBJ1-3, with D perhaps TRBD1 (6 bases). The ends were cut back, 5 bases at V and 1 base at J, with 15 bases in the middle. This CDR3 is built from 16 residues. Germline V gene lookup returns CDR1 SGHDN and CDR2 FVKESK. The CDR3 reads CASSWVGGSSGNTIYF. In DNA, the CDR3 is TGTGCCAGCAGCTGGGTTGGGGGCTCTTCTGGAAACACCATATATTTT.

This clonotype occurred many times. The V gene is TRBV5-1, the J gene TRBJ2-7, with D perhaps matching TRBD1 or TRBD2 (6 bases each). The germline V gene has CDR1 SGHRS and CDR2 YFSETQ. The CDR3 extends over 16 amino acids. The V and J ends lost 6 bases and 0 bases respectively, with 19 bases between them. CDR3 sequence (DNA): TGCGCCAGCAACAAGGGGGATAGCGGTTACTCCTACGAGCAGTACTTC. Translating gives CASNKGDSGYSYEQYF.

The sample holds a few counts of this clonotype. V is TRBV6-6 and J is TRBJ1-1; D call uncertain. The V gene lost 6 bases and the J gene lost 3 bases, with 14 bases spanning the gap. Germline V CDR1 and CDR2: MNHNY, SVGAGI (reference sequence). The CDR3 sequence is 14 residues long. CDR3 sequence reads: CASRIRDSHTEAFF. The CDR3 DNA follows: TGTGCCAGCAGGATAAGGGATAGCCACACTGAAGCTTTCTTT.